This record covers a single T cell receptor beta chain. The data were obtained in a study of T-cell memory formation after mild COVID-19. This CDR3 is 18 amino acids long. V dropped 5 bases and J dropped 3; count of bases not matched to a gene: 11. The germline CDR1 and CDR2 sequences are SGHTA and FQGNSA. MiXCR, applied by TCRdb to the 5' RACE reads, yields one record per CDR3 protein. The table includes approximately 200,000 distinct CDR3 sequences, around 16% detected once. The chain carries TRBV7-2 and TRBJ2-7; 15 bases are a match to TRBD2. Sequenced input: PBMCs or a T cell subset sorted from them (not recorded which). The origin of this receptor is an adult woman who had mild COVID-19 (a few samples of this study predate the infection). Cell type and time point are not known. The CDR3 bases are TGTGCCAGCAGCCCAACCGGGACTAGCGGGAGGTGGAGCTACGAGCAGTACTTC. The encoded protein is CASSPTGTSGRWSYEQYF.